Presented here are 9 T cell receptor beta chains from one specimen sequenced in a study of early T cells in non-severe SARS-CoV-2 infection. TCRdb re-derived calls from the 5' RACE reads in MiXCR, one entry per CDR3 protein. Of fewer than 70,000 distinct CDR3 sequences listed, 4.6% are singletons. The specimen was whole blood, collected at baseline. The receptors come from an adult who was a healthcare worker with PCR-confirmed SARS-CoV-2 infection or an uninfected control (not recorded which). The donor label of this sample is uncertain.

This clonotype appeared many times. CDR3 amino acids: CASSRLGQETQYF. The CDR3 DNA is TGTGCCAGCAGCCGCCTGGGCCAAGAGACCCAGTACTTC. The chain joins TRBV7-2 to TRBJ2-5; D not certain. The germline CDR1 and CDR2 sequences are SGHTA and FQGNSA. V was trimmed by 5 bases and J by 1 base, leaving 8 bases between them. This CDR3 comprises 13 residues. The whole variable domain, remainder taken from reference TRBV7-2 and TRBJ2-5, is GAGVSQSPSNKVTEKGKDVELRCDPISGHTALYWYRQSLGQGLEFLIYFQGNSAPDKSGLPSDRFSAERTGGSVSTLTIQRTQQEDSAVYLCASSRLGQETQYFGPGTRLLVL.

The sample holds many counts of this clonotype. The chain couples TRBV6-5 to TRBJ2-7; D remains unclear. The V and J ends lost 3 bases and 4 bases respectively, with 10 bases between them. The CDR3 sequence is 13 residues long. Germline lookup yields CDR1 MNHEY and CDR2 SVGAGI. CDR3 sequence: CASSYSNSYEQYF. In DNA form, the CDR3 reads TGTGCCAGCAGTTATTCGAACTCTTACGAGCAGTACTTC.

The genes are TRBV29-1 and TRBJ1-1; 10 bases agree with TRBD1. Germline V gene data show CDR1 as SQVTM and CDR2 as ANQGSEA. V trimming: 4 bases; J trimming: 2 bases; junction bases outside the gene matches: 13. The CDR3 is made up of 17 amino acids. The CDR3 nucleotides read TGCAGCGTTGCTGGACAGGGGGGACTGGGGCCTAACACTGAAGCTTTCTTT. This gives the protein CSVAGQGGLGPNTEAFF.

Ten or more counts support this clonotype. This rearrangement joins TRBV28 to TRBJ2-3; TRBD2 aligns across 10 bases. Per the germline V gene, CDR1 is MDHEN and CDR2 is SYDVKM. The CDR3 totals 16 residues. The V and J ends lost 6 bases and 0 bases, in that order; junction bases with no gene match: 6. CDR3 amino acids: CASRAGGPISTDTQYF. The CDR3 bases are TGTGCCAGCAGAGCGGGGGGGCCAATCAGCACAGATACGCAGTATTTT.

This clonotype was recorded at least ten times. The chain uses TRBV28 and TRBJ1-4, with D hard to call. Germline CDR1 and CDR2: MDHEN and SYDVKM. V was shortened by 5 bases and J by 7 bases, with 8 bases between the two germline ends. The CDR3 is made up of 12 amino acids. CDR3 sequence reads: CASSGSFEKLFF. The CDR3 DNA is TGTGCCAGCAGTGGAAGCTTTGAAAAACTGTTTTTT.

In this sample, this clonotype turned up many times. The chain is built from TRBV5-5 and TRBJ2-1, with TRBD1 matching 8 bases. This CDR3 has 15 amino acids. Germline CDR1 reads SGHKS; CDR2 reads YYEKEE (reference sequence). The V gene end was trimmed by 5 bases and the J gene end by 0 bases; junction bases not matched to a gene: 4. The CDR3 bases are TGTGCCAGCAGGCCTGGACAGGGCTCCTACAATGAGCAGTTCTTC. It specifies CASRPGQGSYNEQFF.

The rearrangement links TRBV7-9 to TRBJ1-3; no firm D call. Germline lookup yields CDR1 SEHNR and CDR2 FQNEAQ (reference sequence). V lost 3 bases, J lost 0 bases, and 12 bases lay in between. This CDR3 comprises 16 residues. The CDR3 bases are TGTGCCAGCAGCTTGGACGGGATCCGCTCTGGAAACACCATATATTTT. Translating it yields CASSLDGIRSGNTIYF.

This clonotype was recorded many times. The chain uses TRBV20-1 and TRBJ1-1; 7 positions agree with TRBD1. The V and J ends lost 5 bases and 3 bases, in that order; junction bases with no gene match: 3. The V gene's germline CDR1 is DFQATT and CDR2 SNEGSKA (reference sequence). This CDR3 has 12 amino acids. This CDR3 reads CSAEGQDTEAFF. The CDR3 bases are TGCAGTGCTGAAGGACAGGACACTGAAGCTTTCTTT.

This clonotype turned up a few times. V gene TRBV2 combines with J gene TRBJ2-7; TRBD1 matches at 9 bases. Per germline, CDR1 SNHLY and CDR2 FYNNEI. The trim removed 3 bases at V and 1 base at J, leaving 10 bases unmatched. The CDR3 covers 17 residues. CDR3 in DNA: TGTGCCAGCAGTGATTCGCCGGGACAGGGATATTCCTACGAGCAGTACTTC. Translating it yields CASSDSPGQGYSYEQYF.